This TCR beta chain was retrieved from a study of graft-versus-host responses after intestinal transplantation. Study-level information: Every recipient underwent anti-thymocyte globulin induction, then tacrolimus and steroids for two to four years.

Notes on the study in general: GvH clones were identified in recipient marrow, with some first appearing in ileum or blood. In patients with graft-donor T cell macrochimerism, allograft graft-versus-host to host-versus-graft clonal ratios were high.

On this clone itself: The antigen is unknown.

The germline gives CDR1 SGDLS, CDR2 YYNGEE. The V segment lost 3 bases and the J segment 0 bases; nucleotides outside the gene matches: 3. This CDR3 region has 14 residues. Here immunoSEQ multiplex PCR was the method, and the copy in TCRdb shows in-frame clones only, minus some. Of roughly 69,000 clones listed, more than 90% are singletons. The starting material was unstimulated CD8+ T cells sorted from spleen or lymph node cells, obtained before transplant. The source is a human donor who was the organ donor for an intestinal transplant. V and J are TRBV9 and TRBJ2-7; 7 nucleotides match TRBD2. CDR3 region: CASSGERDSYEQYF. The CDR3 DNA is TGTGCCAGCAGCGGAGAGCGGGACTCCTACGAGCAGTACTTC.